Listed below are T cell receptor beta chains from one sample, sequenced in a study of blood T cell repertoires in COVID-19. Profiled with immunoSEQ multiplex PCR; TCRdb holds only in-frame clones, not every one. In the table there are 140,000 to 150,000 clones, over 70% of which are singletons. Material: peripheral blood. The receptors originated from a woman aged 60-70 years with acute or convalescent COVID-19. Both conserved end residues are part of each CDR3. The D gene is left open where the match is weak. Size is omitted from some rows. Given values are once, few, many or a class for expanded clones.

cdr3_nt: TGTGCCAGCAGCGCTGGACAGGCCAATCAGCCCCAGCATTTT; cdr3_aa: CASSAGQANQPQHF; d_call: TRBD1; clone_size: once; j_call: TRBJ1-5; v_call: TRBV9
cdr3_nt: TGTGCCACCCCCCCAACCGGGAACACCATATATTTT; cdr3_aa: CATPPTGNTIYF; d_call: -; clone_size: few; j_call: TRBJ1-3; v_call: TRBV10-3
cdr3_nt: TGTGCCAGCTCACCATGGCGGTACACAGATACGCAGTATTTT; cdr3_aa: CASSPWRYTDTQYF; d_call: -; clone_size: few; j_call: TRBJ2-3; v_call: TRBV18
cdr3_nt: TGTGCCAGTAGTATCCAGGGCCGCCAGGCGATTTCGACTGAAGCTTTCTTT; cdr3_aa: CASSIQGRQAISTEAFF; d_call: -; clone_size: few; j_call: TRBJ1-1; v_call: TRBV19
cdr3_nt: TGTGCCAGCAGCTTAAGCGGCGGGGTGGGTGAGCAGTACTTC; cdr3_aa: CASSLSGGVGEQYF; d_call: -; clone_size: -; j_call: TRBJ2-7; v_call: TRBV7-8
cdr3_nt: TGCGCCAGCAGCTTGGGCCAGGGGACCTACAATGAGCAGTTCTTC; cdr3_aa: CASSLGQGTYNEQFF; d_call: -; clone_size: -; j_call: TRBJ2-1; v_call: TRBV5-1
cdr3_nt: TGTGCCAGCAGACAAAATCCAGGGGGATACTATGGCTACACCTTC; cdr3_aa: CASRQNPGGYYGYTF; d_call: TRBD1; clone_size: -; j_call: TRBJ1-2; v_call: TRBV11-2
cdr3_nt: TGTGCCAGCAGCTTAGGTGGACTAGCGGGCGGCATTCAGTACTTC; cdr3_aa: CASSLGGLAGGIQYF; d_call: TRBD2; clone_size: -; j_call: TRBJ2-4; v_call: TRBV7-8
cdr3_nt: TGTGCCAGCAGCTACAGGGGGCTCTTGGGGGAGCAGTACTTC; cdr3_aa: CASSYRGLLGEQYF; d_call: TRBD1; clone_size: -; j_call: TRBJ2-7; v_call: TRBV5-6
cdr3_nt: TGTGCCAGCAGTGAAGAAGCGGGAGGAGGCTACGAGCAGTACTTC; cdr3_aa: CASSEEAGGGYEQYF; d_call: TRBD2; clone_size: -; j_call: TRBJ2-7; v_call: TRBV6-1
cdr3_nt: TGTGCCTGGGGCAGGGTTGAGGATTCACCCCTCCACTTT; cdr3_aa: CAWGRVEDSPLHF; d_call: -; clone_size: -; j_call: TRBJ1-6; v_call: TRBV30
cdr3_nt: TGTGCCAGCTCACCGACAGGTTACAATCAGCCCCAGCATTTT; cdr3_aa: CASSPTGYNQPQHF; d_call: -; clone_size: -; j_call: TRBJ1-5; v_call: TRBV18
cdr3_nt: TGTGCCAGCAGCCGGCCGGGAGCCTACAATGAGCAGTTCTTC; cdr3_aa: CASSRPGAYNEQFF; d_call: -; clone_size: few; j_call: TRBJ2-1; v_call: TRBV4-2
cdr3_nt: TGTGCCAGTCGATTGAGAGGGGCCAACGTCCTGACTTTC; cdr3_aa: CASRLRGANVLTF; d_call: -; clone_size: -; j_call: TRBJ2-6; v_call: TRBV28
cdr3_nt: TGCGCCAGCAGCTTGGTGTCTAGCGGACGGGTAGGAGAGACCCAGTACTTC; cdr3_aa: CASSLVSSGRVGETQYF; d_call: TRBD2; clone_size: -; j_call: TRBJ2-5; v_call: TRBV5-1
cdr3_nt: TGTGCCAGCAGCCAAGACGAGGGCCTCAGGTACTTC; cdr3_aa: CASSQDEGLRYF; d_call: -; clone_size: -; j_call: TRBJ2-7; v_call: TRBV3-1/TRBV3-2
cdr3_nt: TGTGCCAGCAGCTTTCGTCCGGATCAGCCCCAGCATTTT; cdr3_aa: CASSFRPDQPQHF; d_call: -; clone_size: -; j_call: TRBJ1-5; v_call: TRBV7-8
cdr3_nt: TGTGCCAGCAGGATCGCGGGGAACACTGAAGCTTTCTTT; cdr3_aa: CASRIAGNTEAFF; d_call: -; clone_size: once; j_call: TRBJ1-1; v_call: TRBV6-5
cdr3_nt: TGTGCCAGCAGTTCGGGACAGGATCAAGAGACCCAGTACTTC; cdr3_aa: CASSSGQDQETQYF; d_call: TRBD1; clone_size: -; j_call: TRBJ2-5; v_call: TRBV5-4
cdr3_nt: TGTGCCTGGAGGGCCCGACAGGGGTTGAACACTGAAGCTTTCTTT; cdr3_aa: CAWRARQGLNTEAFF; d_call: TRBD1; clone_size: once; j_call: TRBJ1-1; v_call: TRBV30
cdr3_nt: TGTGCCAGCAGTGACGGTCAGGGCTATGAGCAGTTCTTC; cdr3_aa: CASSDGQGYEQFF; d_call: -; clone_size: -; j_call: TRBJ2-1; v_call: TRBV6-4
cdr3_nt: TGTGCCACCAGCGGACAGGGAGTACAGCCCCAGCATTTT; cdr3_aa: CATSGQGVQPQHF; d_call: TRBD1; clone_size: -; j_call: TRBJ1-5; v_call: TRBV24-1
cdr3_nt: TGTGCCAGTAGCCCCGTGAGCGTTGATACGCAGTATTTT; cdr3_aa: CASSPVSVDTQYF; d_call: -; clone_size: -; j_call: TRBJ2-3; v_call: TRBV19
cdr3_nt: TGTGCCAGCAGAGCCGACAGGGTACATGAGCAGTTCTTC; cdr3_aa: CASRADRVHEQFF; d_call: TRBD1; clone_size: -; j_call: TRBJ2-1; v_call: TRBV2
cdr3_nt: TGTGCCAGCCGGACAGCCGGGGATTCACCCCTCCACTTT; cdr3_aa: CASRTAGDSPLHF; d_call: -; clone_size: few; j_call: TRBJ1-6; v_call: TRBV3-1/TRBV3-2
cdr3_nt: TGCGCCAGTAGAACAGGGTGGCTGAACACTGAAGCTTTCTTT; cdr3_aa: CASRTGWLNTEAFF; d_call: -; clone_size: once; j_call: TRBJ1-1; v_call: TRBV5-1
cdr3_nt: TGTGCCAGCAGTCCCGAGACAGGGAGGGAGACCCAGTACTTC; cdr3_aa: CASSPETGRETQYF; d_call: -; clone_size: -; j_call: TRBJ2-5; v_call: TRBV27
cdr3_nt: TGCGCCAGCAGCTTGGGACTACCCCAGGAGACCCAGTACTTC; cdr3_aa: CASSLGLPQETQYF; d_call: -; clone_size: -; j_call: TRBJ2-5; v_call: TRBV5-1
cdr3_nt: TGTGCCAGCAGGCCAGGGGTCGGTTTTGTGAACACTGAAGCTTTCTTT; cdr3_aa: CASRPGVGFVNTEAFF; d_call: -; clone_size: -; j_call: TRBJ1-1; v_call: TRBV7-9
cdr3_nt: TGTGCCAGCAAAGTGACAGGGACCTATTCCTACGAGCAGTACTTC; cdr3_aa: CASKVTGTYSYEQYF; d_call: TRBD1; clone_size: -; j_call: TRBJ2-7; v_call: TRBV28
cdr3_nt: TGCGCCAGCAGTGATTTGAGGGCCTCCTACAATGAGCAGTTCTTC; cdr3_aa: CASSDLRASYNEQFF; d_call: -; clone_size: -; j_call: TRBJ2-1; v_call: TRBV10-1
cdr3_nt: TGTGCCAGCAGCGTTACTAGCGGGAATCGTAATGAGCAGTTCTTC; cdr3_aa: CASSVTSGNRNEQFF; d_call: TRBD2; clone_size: -; j_call: TRBJ2-1; v_call: TRBV9
cdr3_nt: TGTGCCAGCAGTTACTCGACTTCGGAGTCCTACGAGCAGTACTTC; cdr3_aa: CASSYSTSESYEQYF; d_call: -; clone_size: -; j_call: TRBJ2-7; v_call: TRBV6-5
cdr3_nt: TGTGCCAGCAGCCCAATTCGAGGGGGTTTCACCTACGAGCAGTACTTC; cdr3_aa: CASSPIRGGFTYEQYF; d_call: -; clone_size: -; j_call: TRBJ2-7; v_call: TRBV16
cdr3_nt: TGTGCCAGCAGCTTATTACCAGGGAGGACTGCCCATGGCTACACCTTC; cdr3_aa: CASSLLPGRTAHGYTF; d_call: -; clone_size: -; j_call: TRBJ1-2; v_call: TRBV7-9
cdr3_nt: TGTGCCAGCAGCTTTGGCGGGAGCAGGGGCGAGCAGTACTTC; cdr3_aa: CASSFGGSRGEQYF; d_call: -; clone_size: -; j_call: TRBJ2-7; v_call: TRBV7-8
cdr3_nt: TGTGCCAGCAGCCGCGGAGGGAACACCGGGGAGCTGTTTTTT; cdr3_aa: CASSRGGNTGELFF; d_call: -; clone_size: once; j_call: TRBJ2-2; v_call: TRBV27
cdr3_nt: TGTGCCAGCAGTGCCTTAACCGGGACAGGCCAATACGAGCAGTACTTC; cdr3_aa: CASSALTGTGQYEQYF; d_call: TRBD1; clone_size: few; j_call: TRBJ2-7; v_call: TRBV6-1
cdr3_nt: TGTGCCACCGCACAGGGGCTGACCCGGACAGGCGGGAACACCGGGGAGCTGTTTTTT; cdr3_aa: CATAQGLTRTGGNTGELFF; d_call: TRBD1; clone_size: -; j_call: TRBJ2-2; v_call: TRBV27
cdr3_nt: TGTGCCAGCAGTTACGGGACTAGCGGCACAGATACGCAGTATTTT; cdr3_aa: CASSYGTSGTDTQYF; d_call: TRBD2; clone_size: -; j_call: TRBJ2-3; v_call: TRBV6-6
cdr3_nt: TGTGCCAGCAGCCCTGATTTCCGGGAGAGTAGATACGAGCAGTACTTC; cdr3_aa: CASSPDFRESRYEQYF; d_call: -; clone_size: -; j_call: TRBJ2-7; v_call: TRBV11-2